The sequence of this T cell receptor beta chain was determined in a study of blood T cell repertoires in COVID-19. Study at large: PBMCs, B-cell-depleted T cells, or T cells provided the cDNA or gDNA that made up the material.

Original analysis: Researchers report that nucleated cell counts were estimated from reference gene primer amplification. Repertoires were generated with immunoSEQ multiplex PCR, while TCRdb's copy carries only in-frame clones and drops some. V and J calls and clone size follow that table, whereas D and trimming were derived from the DNA. The table has about 89,000 clones, approximately 80% seen once. The specimen sequenced was peripheral blood. The source of this sequence is a man in his 70s with acute or convalescent COVID-19.

The CDR3, as DNA: TGTGCCAGCTCCTCCCCCGCACGGGGATTGCACCAAGAGACCCAGTACTTC. Translation gives CASSSPARGLHQETQYF. The rearrangement links TRBV28 to TRBJ2-5; weak D call: TRBD2 (5 bases). The CDR3 has 17 residues. The V gene's germline CDR1 is MDHEN and CDR2 SYDVKM. Trimming took off 8 bases at V and 0 bases at J, with 22 bases between the two ends.